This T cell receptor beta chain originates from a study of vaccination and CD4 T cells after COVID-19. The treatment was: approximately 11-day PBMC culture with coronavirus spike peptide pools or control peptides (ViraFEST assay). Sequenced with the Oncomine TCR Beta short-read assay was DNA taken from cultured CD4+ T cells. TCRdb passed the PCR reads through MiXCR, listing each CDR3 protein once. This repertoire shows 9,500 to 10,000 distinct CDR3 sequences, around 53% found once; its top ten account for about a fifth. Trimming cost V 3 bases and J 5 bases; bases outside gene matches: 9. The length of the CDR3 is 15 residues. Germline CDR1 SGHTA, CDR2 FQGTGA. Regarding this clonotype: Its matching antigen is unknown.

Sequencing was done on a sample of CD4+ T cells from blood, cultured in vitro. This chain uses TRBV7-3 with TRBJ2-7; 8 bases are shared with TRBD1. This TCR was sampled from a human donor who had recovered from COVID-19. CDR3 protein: CASSLQGAVSNEQYF. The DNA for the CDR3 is TGTGCCAGCAGCTTGCAGGGGGCTGTGTCTAACGAGCAGTACTTC. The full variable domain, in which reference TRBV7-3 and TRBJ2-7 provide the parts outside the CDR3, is GAGVSQTPSNKVTEKGKYVELRCDPISGHTALYWYRQSLGQGPEFLIYFQGTGAADDSGLPNDRFFAVRPEGSVSTLKIQRTERGDSAVYLCASSLQGAVSNEQYFGPGTRLTVT.